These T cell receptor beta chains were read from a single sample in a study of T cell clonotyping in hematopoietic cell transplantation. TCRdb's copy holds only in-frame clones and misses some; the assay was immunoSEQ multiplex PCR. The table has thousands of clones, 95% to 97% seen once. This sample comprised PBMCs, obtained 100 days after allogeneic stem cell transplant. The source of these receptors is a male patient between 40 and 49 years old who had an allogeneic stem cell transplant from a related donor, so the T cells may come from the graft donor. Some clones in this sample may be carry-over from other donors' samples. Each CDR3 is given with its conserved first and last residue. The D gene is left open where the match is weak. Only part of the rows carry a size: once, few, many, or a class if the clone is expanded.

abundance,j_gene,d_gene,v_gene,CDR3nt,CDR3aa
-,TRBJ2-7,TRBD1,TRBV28,TGTGCCAGCCTCAGGGGACAGTCCTCCTACGAGCAGTACTTC,CASLRGQSSYEQYF
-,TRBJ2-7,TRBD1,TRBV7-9,TGTGCCAGCAGCTTAAGGGGGCGAACCTACGAGCAGTACTTC,CASSLRGRTYEQYF
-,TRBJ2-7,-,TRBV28,TGTGCCAGCAGTTTCCATAGCGGAGGGAGCTACGAGCAGTACTTC,CASSFHSGGSYEQYF
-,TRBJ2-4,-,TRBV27,TGTGCCAGCAGTATTGCTTCCTTAGCCAAAAACATTCAGTACTTC,CASSIASLAKNIQYF
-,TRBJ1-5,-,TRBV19,TGTGCCAGTACCCTCCGGGGCCAGCCCCAGCATTTT,CASTLRGQPQHF
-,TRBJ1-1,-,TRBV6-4,TGTGCCAGCAGTGAAAGGGGGGGGAGAACTGAAGCTTTCTTT,CASSERGGRTEAFF
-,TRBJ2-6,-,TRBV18,TGTGCCAGCTCACCACCTGCCTGGGCTGGGGCCAACGTCCTGACTTTC,CASSPPAWAGANVLTF
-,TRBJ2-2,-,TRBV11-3,TGTGCCAGCAAAGAATCGAACACCGGGGAGCTGTTTTTT,CASKESNTGELFF
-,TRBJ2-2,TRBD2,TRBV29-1,TGCAGCGTGGCCGGGGGGGGACTAGCGGGAGGTACGACGAACACCGGGGAGCTGTTTTTT,CSVAGGGLAGGTTNTGELFF
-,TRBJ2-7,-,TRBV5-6,TGTGCCAGCAGCCCGGAGGGGAGTTGGGAGCAGTACTTC,CASSPEGSWEQYF
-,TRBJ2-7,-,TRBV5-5,TGTGCCGGCAGCTTGGGGGGCGTGAACAGGGTATACGAGCAGTACTTC,CAGSLGGVNRVYEQYF
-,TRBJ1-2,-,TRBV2,TGTGCCAGCAGAGACGCTAACTATGGCTACACCTTC,CASRDANYGYTF
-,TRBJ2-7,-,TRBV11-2,TGTGCCAGCAGCTTAGAAACGGTTCACGAGCAGTACTTC,CASSLETVHEQYF
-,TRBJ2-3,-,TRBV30,TGTGCCTGGAGGCTAAGGGGTGGTACGCAGTATTTT,CAWRLRGGTQYF
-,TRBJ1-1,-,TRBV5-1,TGCGCCAGCAGCGAGGACCTGAACACTGAAGCTTTCTTT,CASSEDLNTEAFF
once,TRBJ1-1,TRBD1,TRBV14,TGTGCCAGCTCCTACAGGGGGCTCGGATCCGGGGTTGAAGCTTTCTTT,CASSYRGLGSGVEAFF
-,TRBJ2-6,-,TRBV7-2,TGTGCCAGCAGCCGATCGACAGGCGGAACTGGGGCCAACGTCCTGACTTTC,CASSRSTGGTGANVLTF
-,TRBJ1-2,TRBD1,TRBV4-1,TGCGCCAGCAGCCCCCGGGACAGCGCTAACTATGGCTACACCTTC,CASSPRDSANYGYTF
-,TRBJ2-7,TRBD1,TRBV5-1,TGCGCCAGCAGCTTGGGGGACAGGGGTTCCGAGCAGTACTTC,CASSLGDRGSEQYF
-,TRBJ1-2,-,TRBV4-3,TGCGCCAGCAGCCCCGACCGGCATCCAGCCTTGGGCGGCTACACCTTC,CASSPDRHPALGGYTF
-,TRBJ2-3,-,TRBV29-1,TGCAGCGTTGAGGCAGGTGATGATACGCAGTATTTT,CSVEAGDDTQYF
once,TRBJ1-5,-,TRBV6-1,TGTGCCAGCAGTCGGACCGGAGATGGGCAGCCCCAGCATTTT,CASSRTGDGQPQHF
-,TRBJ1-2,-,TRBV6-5,TGTGCCAGCAGTTATTTGGGGGGCTTACGGGGCTACACCTTC,CASSYLGGLRGYTF
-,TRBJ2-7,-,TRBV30,TGTGCCTGGAGTGCAGTGTACGAGCAGTACTTC,CAWSAVYEQYF
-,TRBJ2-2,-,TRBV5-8,TGTGCCAGCAGCTTGGGGGCCGTGGGGCGCGTCACCGGGGAGCTGTTTTTT,CASSLGAVGRVTGELFF
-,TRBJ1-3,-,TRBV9,TGTGCCAGCAGCGTAGAGACAAGGGGAAACACCATATATTTT,CASSVETRGNTIYF
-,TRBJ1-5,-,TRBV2,TGTGCCAGCAGTGTCAAGGGAGGCAATCAGCCCCAGCATTTT,CASSVKGGNQPQHF
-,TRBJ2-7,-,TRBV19,TGTGCCAGTAGTATCCAGGACGGAGGCTACGAGCAGTACTTC,CASSIQDGGYEQYF
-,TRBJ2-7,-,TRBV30,TGTGCCTGGAGTAAGGGGTCCGGCTACGAGCAGTACTTC,CAWSKGSGYEQYF
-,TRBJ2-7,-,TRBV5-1,TGCGCCAGCAGCGCCGGGGCGGCAGGACCTACCTACGAGCAGTACTTC,CASSAGAAGPTYEQYF
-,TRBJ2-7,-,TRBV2,TGTGCCAGCAGTGAATCCAGGCTTACCTACGAGCAGTACTTC,CASSESRLTYEQYF
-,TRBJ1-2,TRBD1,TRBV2,TGTGCCAGCAAAAGGACAGGCTATGGCTACACCTTC,CASKRTGYGYTF
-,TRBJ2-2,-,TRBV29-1,TGCAGCGTCTCACAGACGAACACCGGGGAGCTGTTTTTT,CSVSQTNTGELFF
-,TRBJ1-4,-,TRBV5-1,TGCGCCAGCAGCGCCTGGACGGCAACTAATGAAAAACTGTTTTTT,CASSAWTATNEKLFF
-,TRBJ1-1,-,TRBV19,TGTGCCAGTAGTCCTGGGGGGGGCGATTATCGTCCTGAAGCTTTCTTT,CASSPGGGDYRPEAFF
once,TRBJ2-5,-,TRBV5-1,TGCGCCAGCAGCTTCCCGGACATCCAAGAGACCCAGTACTTC,CASSFPDIQETQYF
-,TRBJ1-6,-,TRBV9,TGTGCCAGCAGCGAGGGAAATTCACCCCTCCACTTT,CASSEGNSPLHF
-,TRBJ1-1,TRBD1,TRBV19,TGTGCCAGTAGGCAGGACAGGGGAGTCACTGAAGCTTTCTTT,CASRQDRGVTEAFF
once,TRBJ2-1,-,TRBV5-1,TGCGCCAGCAGCACCACGACCCGCGTCAATGAGCAGTTCTTC,CASSTTTRVNEQFF
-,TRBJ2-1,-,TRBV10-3,TGTGCCATCAGTGAGCCCTTCTTGGAGACAGTGGACAATGAGCAGTTCTTC,CAISEPFLETVDNEQFF
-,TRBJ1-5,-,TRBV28,TGTGCCACCCGAGGGACACAATTCAAGAGGCAGCCCCAGCATTTT,CATRGTQFKRQPQHF
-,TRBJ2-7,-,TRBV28,TGTGCCAGCAGTCCGACTCCTCCGGTCGAGCAGTACTTC,CASSPTPPVEQYF
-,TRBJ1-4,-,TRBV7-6,TGTGCCAGCAGTTCCCAAAGGACGAGAAATGAAAAACTGTTTTTT,CASSSQRTRNEKLFF
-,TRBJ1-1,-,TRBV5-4,TGTGCCAGCAGCCATTCGACAGTGAACACTGAAGCTTTCTTT,CASSHSTVNTEAFF
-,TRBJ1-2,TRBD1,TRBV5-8,TGTGCCAGCAGCTACGGACAGGGACCCTATGGCTACACCTTC,CASSYGQGPYGYTF
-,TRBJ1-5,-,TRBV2,TGTGCCAGCAGTCCTCACCCTGGGGATAGCAATCAGCCCCAGCATTTT,CASSPHPGDSNQPQHF
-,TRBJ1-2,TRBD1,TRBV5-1,TGCGCCAGCAGCTTGGCAACAGGGGGCCTCTATGGCTACACCTTC,CASSLATGGLYGYTF
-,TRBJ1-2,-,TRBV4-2,TGTGCCAGCAGCCAAGGTGGGCTTTATGGCTACACCTTC,CASSQGGLYGYTF
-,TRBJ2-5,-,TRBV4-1,TGCGCCAGCAGCCAAGAAAAAAACAGGGCGCGCCAAGAGACCCAGTACTTC,CASSQEKNRARQETQYF
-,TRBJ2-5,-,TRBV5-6,TGTGCCAGCAGCATGGCGGCCAGGAGGGAGACCCAGTACTTC,CASSMAARRETQYF
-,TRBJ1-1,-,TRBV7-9,TGTGCCAGCAGCCTCCTGGGGACTGAAGCTTTCTTT,CASSLLGTEAFF
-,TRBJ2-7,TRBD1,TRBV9,TGTGCCAGCAGCATAGGGACAGGGGGAGCCTACGAGCAGTACTTC,CASSIGTGGAYEQYF
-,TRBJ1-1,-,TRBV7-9,TGTGCCAGCAGCTTCAGTCTTTCGACTGAAGCTTTCTTT,CASSFSLSTEAFF
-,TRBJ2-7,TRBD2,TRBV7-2,TGTGCCAGCAGATTAGCGGGGGTTCGGGAGCAGTACTTC,CASRLAGVREQYF
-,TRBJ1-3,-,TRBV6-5,TGTGCCAGCAGTTACTCGAGCAGCTCTGGAAACACCATATATTTT,CASSYSSSSGNTIYF
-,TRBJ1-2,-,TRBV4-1,TGCGCCAGCAGCCAAGGACACCACGACTATGGCTACACCTTC,CASSQGHHDYGYTF
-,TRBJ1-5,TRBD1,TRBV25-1,TGTGCCAGCAGCCCGGGACAGTATAGCAATCAGCCCCAGCATTTT,CASSPGQYSNQPQHF
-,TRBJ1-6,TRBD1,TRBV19,TGTGCCAGTAGTATACGAAAGGGACAGGGGGCGCCTTATTCACCCCTCCACTTT,CASSIRKGQGAPYSPLHF
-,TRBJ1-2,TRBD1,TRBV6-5,TGTGCCAGCAGTTACACACAGGGGAGGTATGGCTACACCTTC,CASSYTQGRYGYTF